This TCR beta chain is from a study of CD8+ T cells in alopecia areata. Background on the study: Treated patients were given oral tofacitinib, which was dosed at 5 to 10 mg twice daily. Once tofacitinib had been taken for 6 to 18 months, 6 months off drug followed.

Study-wide findings and caveats: Compared with normal scalp, lesional scalp had higher clonality and more expanded CD8+ clones.

cDNA serving as the sequencing template came from extracted, reverse transcribed RNA. Clones were read by immunoSEQ multiplex PCR, and TCRdb kept only the in-frame ones, dropping some. In the table there are about 150,000 clones, around 50% of which are singletons. Germline-derived CDR1 and CDR2 are MNHEY and SMNVEV (reference sequence). Trimming stripped 7 bases from V and 1 base from J, with 15 bases between. This CDR3 comprises 15 residues. About this clone: Its matching antigen is unknown.

The TCR comes from a human donor with alopecia areata. Sequenced material: CD4+ T cells sorted from blood. The V gene is TRBV27, the J gene TRBJ2-3; D is perhaps TRBD2 (6 bases). CDR3 residues: CASTLRASGTDTQYF. The CDR3 coding sequence is TGTGCCAGCACTCTTAGGGCTAGCGGCACAGATACGCAGTATTTT.